This T cell receptor beta chain was observed in a study of blood T cell repertoires in COVID-19. Study overall: Nucleic acid was either cDNA or gDNA, and it came from T cells, B-cell-depleted T cells, or PBMCs.

Some clones are missing from TCRdb's copy, which holds only in-frame ones; the method was immunoSEQ multiplex PCR. Found here are some 130,000 clones, around 85% of them singletons; the top ten hold over 15%. The V gene lost 0 bases and the J gene lost 5 bases, with 10 bases spanning the gap. The CDR3 spans 15 residues. Germline-derived CDR1 and CDR2 are MGHRA and YSYEKL. This clonotype originated in a woman in her 50s with acute or convalescent COVID-19. Sequencing was carried out using peripheral blood. V is TRBV4-1 and J is TRBJ1-4; D remains unclear. Here the CDR3 DNA reads TGCGCCAGCAGCCAAGATTACAAAAAGAATGAAAAACTGTTTTTT. Amino acids: CASSQDYKKNEKLFF.